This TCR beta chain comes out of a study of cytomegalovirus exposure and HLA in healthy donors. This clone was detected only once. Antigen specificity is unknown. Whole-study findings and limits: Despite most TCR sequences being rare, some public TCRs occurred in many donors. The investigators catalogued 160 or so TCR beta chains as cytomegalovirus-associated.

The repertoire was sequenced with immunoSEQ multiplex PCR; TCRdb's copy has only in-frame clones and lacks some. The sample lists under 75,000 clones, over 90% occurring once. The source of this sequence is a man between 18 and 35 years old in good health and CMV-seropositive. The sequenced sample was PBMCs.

For the CDR3, the DNA is TGTGCCAGCAGCTTAAGTGACAGGGGGCGCGCGGGTTCCCATGAGCAGTTCTTC. Translating gives CASSLSDRGRAGSHEQFF. The chain couples TRBV5-6 to TRBJ2-1, with TRBD1 matching over 10 bases. Trimming cost V 2 bases and J 8 bases; bases outside gene matches: 16. Germline CDR1 is SGHDT and CDR2 is YYEEEE. CDR3 size: 18 residues.